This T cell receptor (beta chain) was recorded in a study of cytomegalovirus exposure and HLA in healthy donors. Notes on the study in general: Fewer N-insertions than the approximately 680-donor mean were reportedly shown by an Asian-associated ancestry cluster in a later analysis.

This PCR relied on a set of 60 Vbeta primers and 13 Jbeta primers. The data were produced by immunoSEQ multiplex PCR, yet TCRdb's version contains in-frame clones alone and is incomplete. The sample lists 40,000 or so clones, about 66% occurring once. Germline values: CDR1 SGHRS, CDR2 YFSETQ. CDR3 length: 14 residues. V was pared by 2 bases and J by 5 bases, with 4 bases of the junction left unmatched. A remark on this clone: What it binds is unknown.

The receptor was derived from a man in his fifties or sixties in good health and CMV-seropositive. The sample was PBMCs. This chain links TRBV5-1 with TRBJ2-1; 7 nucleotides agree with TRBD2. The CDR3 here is CASSFVAGDNEQFF. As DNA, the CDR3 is TGCGCCAGCAGCTTCGTGGCGGGGGACAATGAGCAGTTCTTC.